Listed here is a single T cell receptor beta chain. This entry is derived from a study of T cell changes during pregnancy in multiple sclerosis. The germline CDR1 and CDR2 sequences are SGHAT and FQNNGV. CDR3 length equals 15 residues. V gave up 3 bases and J gave up 1 base; unmatched junction bases: 3. TCRdb's copy holds only in-frame clones and misses some; the assay was immunoSEQ multiplex PCR. The table includes 88,000 or so clones, 92% detected once. The sequences come from peripheral blood, collected before pregnancy. This clonotype was sampled from a female donor with multiple sclerosis, enrolled in a pregnancy study. The V call is TRBV11-2, the J call TRBJ2-7; TRBD1 matches 10 bases. The CDR3 bases are TGTGCCAGCAGCTTCGGGACAGGGGATTCCTACGAGCAGTACTTC. Protein product: CASSFGTGDSYEQYF.